Below, 27 T cell receptor beta chains from the same sample are listed, as sequenced in a study of blood T cell repertoires in COVID-19. Profiled with immunoSEQ multiplex PCR; TCRdb holds only in-frame clones, not every one. This table has a few hundred thousand clones, approximately 90% appearing once. The specimen was PBMCs or T cells enriched from blood (not recorded which). Source of these receptors: a woman aged 25 to 39 who had recovered from COVID-19.

The chain uses TRBV6-5 and TRBJ1-5; 7 bases align to TRBD1. This CDR3 has 12 amino acids. The V gene end was trimmed by 6 bases and the J gene end by 6 bases; junction bases not matched to a gene: 2. Germline values: CDR1 MNHEY, CDR2 SVGAGI. The CDR3 loop reads CASRNRGQPQHF. CDR3 nucleotides: TGTGCCAGCAGGAACAGGGGTCAGCCCCAGCATTTT.

The CDR3 spells CASRGTGFIVTEAFF. As DNA, the CDR3 is TGTGCCAGTAGGGGGACAGGGTTTATCGTAACTGAAGCTTTCTTT. The gene calls are TRBV19 and TRBJ1-1; 9 bases are a match to TRBD1. The CDR3 is 15 residues long. The germline gives CDR1 LNHDA, CDR2 SQIVND (reference sequence). The V gene end was trimmed by 6 bases and the J gene end by 5 bases; junction bases not matched to a gene: 10.

The V call is TRBV5-4, the J call TRBJ2-3; 10 bases line up with TRBD2. The trim removed 1 base at V and 8 bases at J, leaving 10 bases unmatched. Germline lookup yields CDR1 SGHNT and CDR2 YYREEE (reference sequence). The CDR3 is 16 residues long. The CDR3 reads CASSLNSGGPKGTQYF. The CDR3 coding sequence is TGTGCCAGCAGCTTGAATAGCGGGGGGCCTAAGGGTACGCAGTATTTT.

This chain joins TRBV19 and TRBJ2-5; D might be TRBD2 (6 bases). The CDR3 covers 16 residues. Trimming removed 3 bases at V and 5 bases at J, with 19 bases between. Germline V gene data show CDR1 as LNHDA and CDR2 as SQIVND (reference sequence). Here the CDR3 DNA reads TGTGCCAGTAGTATGGGTCGTGGGCGGGGAGGCGAGACCCAGTACTTC. It specifies CASSMGRGRGGETQYF.

The chain is built from TRBV18 and TRBJ2-1; a possible D gene is TRBD1 (6 bases). V shed 10 bases and J shed 5 bases, with 15 bases lying between them. CDR1 and CDR2 from the germline V gene are KGHSH and LQKENI. The CDR3 runs to 13 residues. The CDR3 reads CAISRRTDNEQFF. The CDR3 DNA sequence: TGTGCCATCTCCCGACGGACAGACAATGAGCAGTTCTTC.

The chain carries TRBV5-6 and TRBJ1-2; perhaps TRBD1 as D (5 bases). The V gene lost 1 base and the J gene lost 4 bases, with 14 bases spanning the gap. This CDR3 is built from 15 residues. Germline V gives CDR1 SGHDT, CDR2 YYEEEE. CDR3 coding DNA: TGTGCCAGCAGCTTGTTAACAGGCGGCGGCTATGGCTACACCTTC. This encodes CASSLLTGGGYGYTF.

The chain uses TRBV6-5 and TRBJ1-2; D unclear. Germline assignment: CDR1 MNHEY and CDR2 SVGAGI. V shed 8 bases and J shed 6 bases, with 19 bases lying between them. The CDR3 has 14 residues. CDR3 loop: CASRDQSWRDGYTF. DNA for the CDR3: TGTGCCAGCCGCGACCAGTCATGGCGGGATGGCTACACCTTC.

The J gene is TRBJ1-2, the V gene TRBV5-4, with TRBD1 as a possible D gene (5 bases). CDR1 is SGHNT, CDR2 YYREEE, per germline (reference sequence). The CDR3 totals 13 residues. V was trimmed by 2 bases and J by 8 bases, leaving 13 bases between them. CDR3 in amino acids: CASSLTGPPGYTF. CDR3 coding DNA: TGTGCCAGCAGCTTAACAGGTCCCCCCGGCTACACCTTC.

The J gene is TRBJ2-3, the V gene TRBV2; TRBD1 might be the D (6 bases). Trimming pared 1 base from V and 4 bases from J, leaving 12 bases between. The CDR3 is 15 residues long. Germline CDR1 is SNHLY and CDR2 is FYNNEI. CDR3 region: CASSEGRGWADTQYF. As DNA, the CDR3 is TGTGCCAGCAGTGAAGGCAGGGGATGGGCAGATACGCAGTATTTT.

This chain connects TRBV27 to TRBJ1-1, with no clear D. CDR1 is MNHEY and CDR2 is SMNVEV in the germline V gene (reference sequence). This CDR3 is 15 amino acids long. The V end was cut by 6 bases, the J end by 5 bases, with 19 bases between. The CDR3 here is CASSFIRTSGTEAFF. CDR3 nucleotide sequence: TGTGCCAGCAGCTTTATTCGGACCTCGGGGACTGAAGCTTTCTTT.

The chain is built from TRBV7-8 and TRBJ2-7; 12 nucleotides match TRBD1. The V segment lost 5 bases and the J segment 3 bases; nucleotides outside the gene matches: 5. Germline assignment: CDR1 SGHVS and CDR2 FQNEAQ. The CDR3 covers 15 residues. CDR3 DNA: TGTGCCAGCAGCCCAGGGACAGGGGGCGTCTACGAGCAGTACTTC. Translating gives CASSPGTGGVYEQYF.

This rearrangement joins TRBV7-2 to TRBJ1-6; 7 nucleotides align to TRBD1. CDR3 length equals 15 residues. The germline V gene has CDR1 SGHTA and CDR2 FQGNSA. V shed 3 bases and J 10 bases; nucleotides not matched to a gene: 9. Here the CDR3 reads CASSFVDRVGSPLHF. The CDR3, as DNA: TGTGCCAGCAGCTTTGTCGACAGGGTGGGGTCACCCCTCCACTTT.

The chain couples TRBV6-1 to TRBJ1-4; unclear D gene. V dropped 3 bases and J dropped 3 bases, with 11 bases sitting between them. Per the germline V gene, CDR1 is MNHNS and CDR2 is SASEGT. This CDR3 region has 15 residues. In DNA form, the CDR3 reads TGTGCCAGCAGTGAGACGGGGAACCCTAATGAAAAACTGTTTTTT. Translating it yields CASSETGNPNEKLFF.

The V and J genes are TRBV6-5 and TRBJ1-2; TRBD1 is a possible D gene (6 bases). Germline CDR1 and CDR2: MNHEY and SVGAGI. Trimming pared 10 bases from V and 2 bases from J, leaving 14 bases between. The CDR3 runs to 13 residues. CDR3 amino acids: CATSRTENYGYTF. CDR3 bases: TGTGCCACCTCCCGGACAGAAAACTATGGCTACACCTTC.

The rearrangement uses TRBV27 and TRBJ2-1; possibly TRBD1 for D (6 bases). The germline V gene encodes CDR1 MNHEY and CDR2 SMNVEV (reference sequence). V lost 3 bases and J lost 8, with 11 bases in between. The CDR3 is 13 amino acids. This chain's CDR3 is CASSFWGLDEQFF. DNA for the CDR3: TGTGCCAGCAGTTTTTGGGGGCTCGATGAGCAGTTCTTC.

This chain joins TRBV2 and TRBJ2-3, with a possible D match to TRBD2 (5 bases). This CDR3 contains 16 residues. Germline lookup yields CDR1 SNHLY and CDR2 FYNNEI. V lost 4 bases and J 2 bases, leaving 16 bases between the germline ends. In DNA, the CDR3 is TGTGCCAGCAGTGTCCTGGGCGGGTCACCCACAGATACGCAGTATTTT. This codes for CASSVLGGSPTDTQYF.

The chain employs TRBV3-1 (or the pseudogene TRBV3-2) and TRBJ1-2; weak D call: TRBD1 (6 bases). The CDR3 consists of 15 residues. V was trimmed by 3 bases and J by 2 bases, leaving 13 bases between them. The germline CDR1 and CDR2 sequences are LGHDT and YNNKEL (reference sequence). The CDR3 is CASSHGIQGNYGYTF. The DNA for the CDR3 is TGTGCCAGCAGCCATGGGATACAGGGCAACTATGGCTACACCTTC.

The chain has TRBV6-5 and TRBJ2-1, with unresolved D. Germline V lookup: CDR1 MNHEY, CDR2 SVGAGI. This CDR3 has 13 residues. V was trimmed by 10 bases and J by 9 bases, leaving 19 bases between them. The CDR3 reads CATPRVVPGEQFF. CDR3 DNA: TGTGCCACCCCGAGAGTAGTACCGGGTGAGCAGTTCTTC.

This chain joins TRBV5-5 and TRBJ2-7; the D gene is possibly TRBD2 (6 bases). The CDR3 contains 13 residues. Trimming removed 4 bases at V and 5 bases at J, with 13 bases between. CDR1 and CDR2 from the germline V gene are SGHKS and YYEKEE (reference sequence). CDR3 in amino acids: CASSSAGLHEQYF. The CDR3 nucleotides read TGTGCCAGCAGCAGCGCGGGACTCCACGAGCAGTACTTC.

This clone was detected only a few times. The V and J genes are TRBV29-1 and TRBJ1-1; no clear D gene. The CDR3 has 15 amino acids. Germline V CDR1 and CDR2: SQVTM, ANQGSEA. V was shortened by 2 bases and J by 0 bases, with 13 bases between the two germline ends. CDR3 bases: TGCAGCGTTGAAAATAGTCCGCTAATGAACACTGAAGCTTTCTTT. It specifies CSVENSPLMNTEAFF.

The chain carries TRBV11-2 and TRBJ1-2, with TRBD1 as a possible D gene (6 bases). V gave up 1 base and J gave up 4 bases, with 16 bases separating them. Germline values: CDR1 SGHAT, CDR2 FQNNGV. This CDR3 is built from 16 residues. The CDR3 spells CASSLGSLRTAYGYTF. The CDR3 DNA reads TGTGCCAGCAGCTTAGGTTCTCTTAGGACAGCCTATGGCTACACCTTC.

The sample holds one count of this clone. V gene TRBV13 combines with J gene TRBJ1-2, with 9 bases aligning to TRBD1. The CDR3 totals 15 residues. The V and J ends lost 2 bases and 6 bases, in that order; junction bases with no gene match: 7. CDR1 is PRHDT and CDR2 is FYEKMQ in the germline V gene (reference sequence). DNA for the CDR3: TGTGCCAGCAGCTTAAACCGGGACAGGGATCATGGCTACACCTTC. Encoded protein: CASSLNRDRDHGYTF.

The chain employs TRBV9 and TRBJ1-2; 8 positions match TRBD1. J was trimmed by 9 bases and V by 3 bases; bases with no gene match: 7. The CDR3 totals 13 residues. Germline CDR1 and CDR2: SGDLS and YYNGEE. The CDR3 nucleotides read TGTGCCAGCAGCGACCGGACAGGGAGAAGCTACACCTTC. Its protein is CASSDRTGRSYTF. The full variable domain, rest sourced from reference TRBV9 and TRBJ1-2, is DSGVTQTPKHLITATGQRVTLRCSPRSGDLSVYWYQQSLDQGLQFLIQYYNGEERAKGNILERFSAQQFPDLHSELNLSSLELGDSALYFCASSDRTGRSYTFGSGTRLTVV.

This chain links TRBV6-6 with TRBJ1-2; no reliable D call. Per the germline V gene, CDR1 is MNHNY and CDR2 is SVGAGI (reference sequence). The CDR3 contains 14 residues. V lost 7 bases and J lost 2, with 14 bases in between. CDR3: CASTYRESNYGYTF. The CDR3 region has the DNA TGTGCCAGCACCTACCGGGAGAGCAACTATGGCTACACCTTC.

The chain carries TRBV18 and TRBJ2-7, with a tentative D call TRBD1 (5 bases). Trimming took off 2 bases at V and 1 base at J, with 9 bases between the two ends. The CDR3 covers 14 residues. The germline V gene encodes CDR1 KGHSH and CDR2 LQKENI. The CDR3 DNA is TGTGCCAGCTCACCAGGGGCTCAATCCTACGAGCAGTACTTC. Protein: CASSPGAQSYEQYF.

The CDR3 sequence is CASSLVGAGETQYF. The CDR3 region has the DNA TGTGCCAGCAGCTTGGTTGGGGCTGGCGAGACCCAGTACTTC. V gene TRBV5-4 combines with J gene TRBJ2-5, with a possible D match to TRBD1 (5 bases). Between the trimmed V and J ends, which lost 0 bases and 5 bases, there was a span of 11 bases. In germline, CDR1 is SGHNT, CDR2 YYREEE (reference sequence). The CDR3 is made up of 14 amino acids.

The chain combines TRBV5-8 with TRBJ1-5; D ambiguous. In germline, CDR1 is SGHTS, CDR2 YDEGEE. Trimming cost V 2 bases and J 0 bases, with 9 bases left between them. This CDR3 region has 15 residues. The CDR3 is CASSFTSYSNQPQHF. Here the CDR3 DNA reads TGTGCCAGCAGCTTTACCAGTTATAGCAATCAGCCCCAGCATTTT. Looking up the rest from reference TRBV5-8 and TRBJ1-5 gives the full variable domain: EAGVTQSPTHLIKTRGQQATLRCSPISGHTSVYWYQQALGLGLQFLLWYDEGEERNRGNFPPRFSGRQFPNYSSELNVNALELEDSALYLCASSFTSYSNQPQHFGDGTRLSIL.